This T cell receptor beta chain was sequenced during a study of T-cell reconstitution after alpha-beta-depleted transplantation in children. For TCRbeta, the library was prepared with unique molecular identifiers. TCRdb analysed the PCR reads with MiXCR anew, one entry per CDR3 protein. The sample lists some 250,000 distinct CDR3 sequences, more than 10% occurring once. About this clonotype itself: A read error may be the cause here, since a much bigger clone is one base away.

The material sequenced was PBMCs from the stem cell graft donor, taken from the stem cell graft. This TCR was recovered from a human donor who donated a stem cell graft to a child with acute lymphoblastic leukemia.

The CDR3 here is CASSPRWQGDGYPF. The DNA for the CDR3 is TGCGCCAGCAGTCCGAGGTGGCAGGGAGACGGCTACCCCTTC. The rearrangement links TRBV23-1 to TRBJ1-2; D might be TRBD1 (5 bases). TRBV23-1 is an ORF; its function is uncertain. The CDR3 sequence is 14 residues long.